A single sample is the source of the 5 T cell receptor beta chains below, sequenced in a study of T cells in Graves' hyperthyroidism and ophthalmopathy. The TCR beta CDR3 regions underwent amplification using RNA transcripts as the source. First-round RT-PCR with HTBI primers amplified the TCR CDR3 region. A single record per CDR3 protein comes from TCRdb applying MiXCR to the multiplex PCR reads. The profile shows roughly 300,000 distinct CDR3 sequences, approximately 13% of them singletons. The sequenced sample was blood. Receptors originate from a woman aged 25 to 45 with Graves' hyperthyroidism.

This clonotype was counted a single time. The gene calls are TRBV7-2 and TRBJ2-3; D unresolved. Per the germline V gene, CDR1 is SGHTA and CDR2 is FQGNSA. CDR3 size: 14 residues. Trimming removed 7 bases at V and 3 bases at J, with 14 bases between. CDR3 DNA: TGTGCCAGCAAAGGGTTGCCAGTAACAGATACGCAGTATTTT. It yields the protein CASKGLPVTDTQYF. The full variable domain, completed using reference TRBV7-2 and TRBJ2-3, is GAGVSQSPSNKVTEKGKDVELRCDPISGHTALYWYRQSLGQGLEFLIYFQGNSAPDKSGLPSDRFSAERTGGSVSTLTIQRTQQEDSAVYLCASKGLPVTDTQYFGPGTRLTVL.

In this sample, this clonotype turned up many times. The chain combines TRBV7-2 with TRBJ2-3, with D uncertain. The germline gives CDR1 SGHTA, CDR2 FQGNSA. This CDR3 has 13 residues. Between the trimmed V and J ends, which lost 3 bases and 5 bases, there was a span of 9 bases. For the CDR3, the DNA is TGTGCCAGCAGCTTCAAGACGCGAGATACGCAGTATTTT. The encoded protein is CASSFKTRDTQYF.

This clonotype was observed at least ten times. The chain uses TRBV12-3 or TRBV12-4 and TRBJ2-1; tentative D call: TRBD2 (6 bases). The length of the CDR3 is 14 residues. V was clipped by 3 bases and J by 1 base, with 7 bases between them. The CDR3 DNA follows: TGTGCCAGCAGTTTTGGACTATCCTACAATGAGCAGTTCTTC. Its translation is CASSFGLSYNEQFF.

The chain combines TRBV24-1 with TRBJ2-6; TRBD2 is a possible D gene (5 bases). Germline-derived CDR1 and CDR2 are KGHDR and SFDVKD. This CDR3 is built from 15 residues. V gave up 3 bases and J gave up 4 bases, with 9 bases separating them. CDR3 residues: CATSDTGRGANVLTF. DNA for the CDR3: TGTGCCACCAGTGATACGGGGAGAGGGGCCAACGTCCTGACTTTC.

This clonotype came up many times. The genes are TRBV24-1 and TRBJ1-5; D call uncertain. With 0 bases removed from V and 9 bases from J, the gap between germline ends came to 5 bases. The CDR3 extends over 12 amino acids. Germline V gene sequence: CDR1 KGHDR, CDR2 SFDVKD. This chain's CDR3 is CATSDLGGPQHF. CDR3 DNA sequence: TGTGCCACCAGTGATTTGGGCGGGCCCCAGCATTTT.